What follows are 18 T cell receptor beta chains derived from one specimen sequenced in a study of identical twins. TCRdb called the 5' RACE reads again in MiXCR, with one record for every CDR3 protein. This sample has around 680,000 distinct CDR3 sequences, with over 8.5% found just once. In addition, the sample was reused for a study of yellow fever vaccine responses in identical twins.

The material sequenced was PBMCs. The receptor set was obtained from a woman between 18 and 29 years old in good health.

This clonotype was counted at least ten times. This rearrangement joins TRBV29-1 to TRBJ2-3, with 11 positions matching TRBD2. Germline CDR1 reads SQVTM; CDR2 reads ANQGSEA. V was pared by 4 bases and J by 10 bases, with 4 bases of the junction left unmatched. The CDR3 runs 12 residues. This chain's CDR3 is CSVVTSGISQYF. As DNA, the CDR3 is TGCAGCGTTGTGACTAGCGGGATCTCGCAGTATTTT.

This clonotype appeared many times. The germline gene is not matched at one end of the junction; a read error may be the cause. The gene calls are TRBV7-7 and TRBJ2-2, with 14 bases aligning to TRBD2. Germline CDR1 and CDR2: SSHAT and FNYEAQ (reference sequence). The CDR3 totals 15 residues. This CDR3 reads CASSRGLAGAGELFF. The DNA of the CDR3 is TGTGCTAGCAGCCGGGGACTAGCGGGAGCCGGGGAGCTGTTTTTT.

This clonotype was recorded a few times. J is TRBJ2-2 and V is TRBV28; a possible D gene is TRBD1 (6 bases). V lost 3 bases and J lost 1, with 9 bases in between. The CDR3 sequence is 15 residues long. Germline V gene sequence: CDR1 MDHEN, CDR2 SYDVKM. The CDR3 is CASSFGGWNTGELFF. In DNA form, the CDR3 reads TGTGCCAGCAGTTTTGGGGGCTGGAACACCGGGGAGCTGTTTTTT. Together with reference TRBV28 and TRBJ2-2, the CDR3 gives the full variable domain: DVKVTQSSRYLVKRTGEKVFLECVQDMDHENMFWYRQDPGLGLRLIYFSYDVKMKEKGDIPEGYSVSREKKERFSLILESASTNQTSMYLCASSFGGWNTGELFFGEGSRLTVL.

This clonotype came up many times. V and J are TRBV6-2 or TRBV6-3 and TRBJ2-5; 8 nucleotides agree with TRBD1. The germline V gene has CDR1 MNHEY and CDR2 SVGEGT. V was clipped by 1 base and J by 4 bases; unmatched bases: 8. The CDR3 runs to 16 residues. The CDR3 sequence is CASSYFPQGVRETQYF. The CDR3 DNA follows: TGTGCCAGCAGTTACTTCCCACAGGGGGTTAGAGAGACCCAGTACTTC.

The rearrangement joins TRBV30 to TRBJ2-2, with D hard to call. V was trimmed by 3 bases and J by 2 bases, leaving 10 bases between them. CDR1 GTSNPN and CDR2 SVGIG come from the germline V gene (reference sequence). This CDR3 region has 14 residues. In DNA form, the CDR3 reads TGTGCCTGGAGGGGCAGGCCTAACACCGGGGAGCTGTTTTTT. Translating gives CAWRGRPNTGELFF.

The sample holds a few counts of this clonotype. The CDR3 nucleotides are TGCAGTGCTAGAGATTTGGGTTACAGCGGGAGGGCCATTGAGCAGTTCTTC. Protein sequence: CSARDLGYSGRAIEQFF. This sequence joins TRBV20-1 and TRBJ2-1, with 10 bases fitting TRBD2. Germline CDR1 DFQATT, CDR2 SNEGSKA (reference sequence). This CDR3 contains 17 residues. V lost 0 bases and J lost 9; bases outside the gene matches: 14.

This CDR3 is CSARHLYSYEQYF. DNA for the CDR3: TGCAGTGCTAGACACCTCTACTCCTACGAGCAGTACTTC. The V call is TRBV20-1, the J call TRBJ2-7; D is undetermined. CDR1 is DFQATT and CDR2 is SNEGSKA in the germline V gene (reference sequence). The CDR3 totals 13 residues. V shed 2 bases and J shed 0 bases, with 8 bases lying between them.

This clonotype was found a few times. CDR3: CASSGGFGWAPLASSYNEQFF. Here the CDR3 DNA reads TGTGCCAGCAGTGGCGGGTTTGGGTGGGCGCCCCTCGCGAGCTCCTACAATGAGCAGTTCTTC. The chain employs TRBV6-1 and TRBJ2-1; D might be TRBD2 (5 bases). This CDR3 spans 21 amino acids. Germline V gives CDR1 MNHNS, CDR2 SASEGT. Trimming pared 4 bases from V and 0 bases from J, leaving 28 bases between.

CDR3 bases: TGTGCCACCAGCAGAGATGTCGGCCGGGGGCCCTACAATGAGCAGTTCTTC. Encoded protein: CATSRDVGRGPYNEQFF. The chain recombines TRBV15 with TRBJ2-1; D might be TRBD1 or TRBD2, each matching 6 bases. There are 17 residues in the CDR3. Trimming stripped 0 bases from V and 2 bases from J, with 14 bases between. Germline V gene sequence: CDR1 LNHNV, CDR2 YYDKDF (reference sequence).

At least ten counts were recorded for this clonotype. The V gene is TRBV2, the J gene TRBJ2-1, with TRBD2 identical over 11 bases. Trimming removed 5 bases from V and 9 bases from J; junction bases left unmatched: 9. CDR3 size: 15 residues. Germline CDR1 is SNHLY and CDR2 is FYNNEI. This CDR3 reads CASSPISGGGGEQFF. Written as DNA, the CDR3 is TGTGCCAGCAGTCCGATTAGCGGGGGGGGCGGTGAGCAGTTCTTC.

This clonotype has more than one count but fewer than ten. The CDR3 region has the DNA TGCAGTGCTCCGTGGACTAGCGGGGGGAAATACCAAGAGACCCAGTACTTC. Its translation is CSAPWTSGGKYQETQYF. The V gene is TRBV20-1, the J gene TRBJ2-5; 14 nucleotides agree with TRBD2. Losses at the gene ends were 5 bases for V and 0 bases for J; bases not matched to a gene: 8. Germline V lookup: CDR1 DFQATT, CDR2 SNEGSKA (reference sequence). The CDR3 is 17 amino acids.

The table lists this clonotype with many counts. The chain has TRBV7-8 and TRBJ2-4; perhaps TRBD1 as D (5 bases). V was cut by 5 bases and J by 4 bases, with 12 bases left in between. The germline CDR1 and CDR2 sequences are SGHVS and FQNEAQ. The CDR3 has 14 amino acids. This CDR3 is CASSLETVKNIQYF. The CDR3, as DNA: TGTGCCAGCAGCCTAGAGACAGTAAAAAACATTCAGTACTTC.

This clonotype was detected only a few times. J is TRBJ2-7 and V is TRBV14, with D unclear. CDR1 SGHDN and CDR2 FVKESK come from the germline V gene. There are 14 residues in the CDR3. V lost 4 bases to trimming and J lost 2 bases, with 12 bases between them. CDR3 sequence: CASSLLTTAYEQYF. CDR3 nucleotides: TGTGCCAGCAGCCTTCTTACCACAGCCTACGAGCAGTACTTC.

This clonotype has just a few counts. This chain uses TRBV28 with TRBJ2-6; 9 bases match TRBD1. V was pared by 4 bases and J by 0 bases, with 7 bases of the junction left unmatched. This CDR3 region has 18 residues. Per germline, CDR1 MDHEN and CDR2 SYDVKM. DNA for the CDR3: TGTGCCAGCAGTTCCGCAACAGGGGGCCTCTCTGGGGCCAACGTCCTGACTTTC. This encodes CASSSATGGLSGANVLTF. The full variable domain, completed using reference TRBV28 and TRBJ2-6, is DVKVTQSSRYLVKRTGEKVFLECVQDMDHENMFWYRQDPGLGLRLIYFSYDVKMKEKGDIPEGYSVSREKKERFSLILESASTNQTSMYLCASSSATGGLSGANVLTFGAGSRLTVL.

The rearrangement uses TRBV12-3 or TRBV12-4 and TRBJ2-1; 9 bases line up with TRBD2. V shed 2 bases, J shed 10 bases, and the junction held 6 bases outside the gene matches. CDR3 length equals 14 residues. CDR3 sequence: CASSLLAGGREQFF. CDR3 nucleotides: TGTGCCAGCAGTTTATTGGCGGGGGGGCGGGAGCAGTTCTTC.

This clonotype was counted only a few times. V gene TRBV12-3 or TRBV12-4 combines with J gene TRBJ2-1, with 11 positions matching TRBD2. With 7 bases clipped from V and 2 bases from J, the junction kept 1 base outside the gene matches. The CDR3 has 14 residues. The CDR3 sequence: CASTGLAAYNEQFF. As DNA, the CDR3 is TGTGCCAGCACGGGACTAGCGGCCTACAATGAGCAGTTCTTC.

The chain combines TRBV12-3 or TRBV12-4 with TRBJ1-2; 8 nucleotides align to TRBD1. With V trimmed by 6 bases and J by 3 bases, 9 bases remained unmatched. The CDR3 has 15 amino acids. CDR3 bases: TGTGCCAGCAGCCCGCAACAGGGGGGTTACTATGGCTACACCTTC. Translated: CASSPQQGGYYGYTF.

The CDR3 loop is CASSLGRGETKETQYF. CDR3 bases: TGTGCCAGCAGTCTCGGACGGGGGGAGACAAAAGAGACCCAGTACTTC. The rearrangement uses TRBV28 and TRBJ2-5; 7 nucleotides agree with TRBD2. V shed 5 bases and J 3 bases; nucleotides not matched to a gene: 12. The germline V gene has CDR1 MDHEN and CDR2 SYDVKM. The CDR3 is made up of 16 amino acids.